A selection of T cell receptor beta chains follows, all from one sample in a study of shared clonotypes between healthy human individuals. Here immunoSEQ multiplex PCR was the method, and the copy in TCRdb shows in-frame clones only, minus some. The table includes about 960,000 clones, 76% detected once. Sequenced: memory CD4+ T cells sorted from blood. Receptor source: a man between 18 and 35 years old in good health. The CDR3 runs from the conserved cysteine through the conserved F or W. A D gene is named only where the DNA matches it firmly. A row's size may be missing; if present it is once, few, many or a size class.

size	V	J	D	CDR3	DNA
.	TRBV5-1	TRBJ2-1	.	CASRRGTNDNEQFF	TGCGCCAGCAGGAGGGGCACCAACGACAATGAGCAGTTCTTC
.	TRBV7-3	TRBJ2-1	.	CASSSQGSEQFF	TGTGCCAGCAGCTCTCAGGGGAGTGAGCAGTTCTTC
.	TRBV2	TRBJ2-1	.	CASNRDLYNEQFF	TGTGCCAGCAACCGGGACTTGTACAATGAGCAGTTCTTC
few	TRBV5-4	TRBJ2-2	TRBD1	CASSLGGQVIGELFF	TGTGCCAGCAGCTTGGGTGGACAGGTCATCGGGGAGCTGTTTTTT
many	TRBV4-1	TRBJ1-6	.	CASSPWQGNSSPLHF	TGCGCCAGCAGCCCGTGGCAGGGAAATAGTTCACCCCTCCACTTT
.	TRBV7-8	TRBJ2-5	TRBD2	CASRDYGGRVQETQYF	TGTGCCAGCAGGGATTATGGCGGGAGGGTCCAAGAGACCCAGTACTTC
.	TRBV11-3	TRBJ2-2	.	CASSLGFTGELFF	TGTGCCAGCAGCTTAGGATTCACCGGGGAGCTGTTTTTT
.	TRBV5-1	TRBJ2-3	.	CASRGSDTQYF	TGCGCCAGCCGGGGTTCAGATACGCAGTATTTT
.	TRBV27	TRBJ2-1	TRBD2	CASRRTSGRTNEQFF	TGTGCCAGCAGACGTACTAGCGGGAGGACCAATGAGCAGTTCTTC
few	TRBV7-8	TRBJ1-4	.	CASSLAPGRINEKLFF	TGTGCCAGCAGCTTAGCTCCGGGACGGATAAATGAAAAACTGTTTTTT
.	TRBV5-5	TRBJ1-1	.	CASSLSDRLGNTEAFF	TGTGCCAGCAGCTTGTCCGATAGGTTAGGGAACACTGAAGCTTTCTTT
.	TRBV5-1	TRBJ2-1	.	CASSLVGGLRNEQFF	TGCGCCAGCAGCTTGGTGGGGGGCCTTAGGAATGAGCAGTTCTTC
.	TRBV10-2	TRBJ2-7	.	CASKAVHYEQYF	TGCGCCAGCAAAGCGGTCCACTACGAGCAGTACTTC
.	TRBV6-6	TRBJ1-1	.	CASSYSGSTEAFF	TGTGCCAGCAGTTATTCGGGTTCCACTGAAGCTTTCTTT
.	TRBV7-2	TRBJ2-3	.	CASSLQDTQYF	TGTGCCAGCAGCTTACAAGATACGCAGTATTTT
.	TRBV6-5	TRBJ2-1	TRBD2	CASSRASGGEGEQFF	TGTGCCAGCAGTAGAGCTAGCGGGGGGGAAGGGGAGCAGTTCTTC
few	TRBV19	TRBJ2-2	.	CASIESSNTGELFF	TGTGCCAGTATAGAGAGTTCGAACACCGGGGAGCTGTTTTTT
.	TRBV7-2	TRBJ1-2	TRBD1	CASSSGQGLRGYTF	TGTGCCAGCAGCTCCGGACAGGGACTACGTGGCTACACCTTC
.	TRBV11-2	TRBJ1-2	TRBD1	CASSTEGQEIGYTF	TGTGCCAGCAGCACCGAGGGACAGGAAATTGGCTACACCTTC
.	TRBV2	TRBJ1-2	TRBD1	CASRDRADGYTF	TGTGCCAGCAGGGACAGGGCGGATGGCTACACCTTC
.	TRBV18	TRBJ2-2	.	CASSPPQGRSTGELFF	TGTGCCAGCTCACCCCCCCAGGGGCGAAGCACCGGGGAGCTGTTTTTT
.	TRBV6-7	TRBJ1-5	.	CASSYPYYQHF	TGTGCCAGCAGTTACCCATACTACCAGCATTTT
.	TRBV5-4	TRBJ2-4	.	CASSSGAKNIQYF	TGTGCCAGCAGCTCGGGAGCCAAAAACATTCAGTACTTC
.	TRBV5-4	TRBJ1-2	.	CASYGGGRPGYGYTF	TGTGCCAGCTACGGCGGGGGGCGGCCTGGCTATGGCTACACCTTC
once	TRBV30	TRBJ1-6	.	CAWSVGFDSPLHF	TGTGCCTGGAGTGTCGGTTTCGATTCACCCCTCCACTTT
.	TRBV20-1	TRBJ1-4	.	CSASDGEKLFF	TGCAGTGCCTCAGACGGGGAAAAACTGTTTTTT
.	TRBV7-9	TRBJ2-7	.	CASSSQQGRGEQYF	TGTGCCAGCAGCTCGCAACAGGGTCGAGGGGAGCAGTACTTC
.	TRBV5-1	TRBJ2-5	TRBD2	CASSLTSGTSQETQYF	TGCGCCAGCAGCTTGACTAGCGGGACCTCCCAAGAGACCCAGTACTTC
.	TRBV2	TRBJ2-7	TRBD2	CASSGASGTYEQYF	TGTGCCAGCAGTGGGGCTAGCGGAACCTACGAGCAGTACTTC
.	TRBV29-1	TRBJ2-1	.	CSVGRQEYNEQFF	TGCAGCGTGGGTCGGCAGGAGTACAATGAGCAGTTCTTC
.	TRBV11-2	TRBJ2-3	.	CASSLLKQSTDTQYF	TGTGCCAGCAGCTTACTTAAGCAAAGCACAGATACGCAGTATTTT
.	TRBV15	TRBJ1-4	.	CATSTDRATNEKLFF	TGTGCCACCAGCACCGACAGAGCAACTAATGAAAAACTGTTTTTT
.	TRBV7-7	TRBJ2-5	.	CASIHRTVEETQYF	TGTGCTAGCATCCACCGGACAGTTGAAGAGACCCAGTACTTC
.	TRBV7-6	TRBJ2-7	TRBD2	CASSSGTSGNYEQYF	TGTGCCAGCAGCTCCGGGACTAGCGGGAACTACGAGCAGTACTTC
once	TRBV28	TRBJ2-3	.	CASRGGGRNTDTQYF	TGTGCCAGCCGAGGAGGCGGTCGCAACACAGATACGCAGTATTTT
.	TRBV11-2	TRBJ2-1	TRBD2	CASSLVAGGYNEQFF	TGTGCCAGCAGCTTAGTAGCGGGAGGCTACAATGAGCAGTTCTTC
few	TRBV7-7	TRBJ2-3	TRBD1	CASSPGTGRTDTQYF	TGTGCTAGCAGTCCCGGGACAGGGAGGACAGATACGCAGTATTTT
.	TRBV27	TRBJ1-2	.	CASSFVADRNYGYTF	TGTGCCAGCAGTTTTGTGGCCGACAGAAACTATGGCTACACCTTC
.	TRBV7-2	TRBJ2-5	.	CATTGGGRETQYF	TGTGCGACTACGGGTGGGGGGAGAGAGACCCAGTACTTC
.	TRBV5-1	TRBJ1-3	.	CASSPLGWGNTIYF	TGCGCCAGCAGCCCCCTCGGATGGGGAAACACCATATATTTT
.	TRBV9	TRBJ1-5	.	CASSVQGNGQPQHF	TGTGCCAGCAGCGTACAAGGTAACGGTCAGCCCCAGCATTTT
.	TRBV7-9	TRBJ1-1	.	CASSSFGGQGDEAFF	TGTGCCAGCAGCTCCTTCGGTGGGCAGGGAGACGAAGCTTTCTTT
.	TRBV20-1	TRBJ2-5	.	CSAGGETQYF	TGCAGTGCTGGGGGGGAGACCCAGTACTTC
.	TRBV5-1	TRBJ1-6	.	CASSLAGQGRSPLHF	TGCGCCAGCAGCTTGGCCGGTCAGGGACGGTCACCCCTCCACTTT
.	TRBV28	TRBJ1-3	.	CASSSSRQRGKDTIYF	TGTGCCAGCAGTTCTTCCCGCCAAAGGGGTAAAGACACCATATATTTT
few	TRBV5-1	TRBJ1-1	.	CASTLGQGKLNTEAFF	TGCGCCAGCACCCTCGGGCAGGGCAAATTAAACACTGAAGCTTTCTTT
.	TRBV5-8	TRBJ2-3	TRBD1	CASSPLPGTGATDTQYF	TGTGCCAGCAGCCCGCTTCCCGGGACAGGGGCAACAGATACGCAGTATTTT
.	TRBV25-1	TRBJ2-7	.	CASSAKDRARDEQYF	TGTGCCAGCAGTGCAAAGGACAGAGCCCGGGACGAGCAGTACTTC
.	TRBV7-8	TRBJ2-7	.	CASSLTPGGASSSYEQYF	TGTGCCAGCAGCTTGACCCCGGGGGGCGCGTCCTCCTCCTACGAGCAGTACTTC
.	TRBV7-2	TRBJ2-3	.	CASRRRTSTDTQYF	TGTGCCAGCAGGCGGAGAACGAGCACAGATACGCAGTATTTT
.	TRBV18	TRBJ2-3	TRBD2	CASSPTLADTDTQYF	TGTGCCAGCTCACCAACCCTAGCGGACACAGATACGCAGTATTTT
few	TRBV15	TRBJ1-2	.	CATSRPSGRQGDYTF	TGTGCCACCAGCAGACCTTCGGGACGCCAGGGAGACTACACCTTC
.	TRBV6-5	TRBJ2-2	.	CASSSPLGDTGELFF	TGTGCCAGCAGTTCCCCCTTGGGGGACACCGGGGAGCTGTTTTTT
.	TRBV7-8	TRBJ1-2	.	CASSPGTYGYGYTF	TGTGCCAGCAGCCCCGGGACATATGGCTATGGCTACACCTTC
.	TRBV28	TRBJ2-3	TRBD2	CASSFGGRAADTQYF	TGTGCCAGCAGTTTCGGCGGGAGGGCCGCAGATACGCAGTATTTT